This T cell receptor (beta chain) was observed in a study of cytomegalovirus exposure and HLA in healthy donors. The study's findings and limits: Across HLA loci, a later analysis found differing TCR association rates, with DRB1 most and HLA-C fewest. Reportedly, a later analysis found an Asian-associated ancestry cluster had fewer N-insertions than the approximately 700-donor mean. No immune exposure information besides CMV serostatus was available.

This CDR3 spans 16 amino acids. Germline CDR1 is SGHNT and CDR2 is YYREEE (reference sequence). As concerns this clone: What it binds is unknown. The junction does not match germline at one end; this may be a read error.

The PCR was carried out with 60 Vbeta primers and 13 Jbeta primers. Libraries were prepared by immunoSEQ multiplex PCR; TCRdb keeps only in-frame clonotypes and omits some of them. The sample records about 200,000 clones, roughly 79% being singletons. J is TRBJ2-6 and V is TRBV5-4, with 7 nucleotides matching TRBD1. The clonotype was recovered from a young man in good health and CMV-seronegative. The specimen sequenced was PBMCs. CDR3 region: CASSLGDRAGANILTF. CDR3 nucleotides: TGTGCCAGCAGCTTGGGAGACAGGGCTGGGGCCAACATCCTGACTTTC. The full variable domain, its missing parts supplied by reference TRBV5-4 and TRBJ2-6, is ETGVTQSPTHLIKTRGQQVTLRCSSQSGHNTVSWYQQALGQGPQFIFQYYREEENGRGNFPPRFSGLQFPNYSSELNVNALELDDSALYLCASSLGDRAGANILTFGAGSRLTVL.